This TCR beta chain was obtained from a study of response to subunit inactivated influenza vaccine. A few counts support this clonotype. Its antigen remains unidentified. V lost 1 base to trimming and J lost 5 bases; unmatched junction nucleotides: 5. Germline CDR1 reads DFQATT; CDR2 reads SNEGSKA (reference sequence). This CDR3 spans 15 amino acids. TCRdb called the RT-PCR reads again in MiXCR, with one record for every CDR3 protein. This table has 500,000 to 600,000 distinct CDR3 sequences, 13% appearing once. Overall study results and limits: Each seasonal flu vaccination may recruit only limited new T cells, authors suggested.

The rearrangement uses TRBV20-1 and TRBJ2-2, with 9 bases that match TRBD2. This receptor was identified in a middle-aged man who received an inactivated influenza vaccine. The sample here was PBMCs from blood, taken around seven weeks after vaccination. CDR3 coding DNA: TGCAGTGCTAGAGTTAGGCGGGAGGGTACCGGGGAGCTGTTTTTT. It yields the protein CSARVRREGTGELFF.